This T cell receptor (beta chain) emerged from a study of blood T cell repertoires in COVID-19. Original processing notes: Reference gene primer amplification gave nucleated cell count estimates. TCRdb keeps only in-frame clones here, not all; method: immunoSEQ multiplex PCR. That table gives V, J and clone size, and the DNA gave D and trimming. The data show some 120,000 clones, roughly 79% seen once. This CDR3 comprises 16 residues. The chain couples TRBV21-1 to TRBJ2-2; the listed D gene, TRBD2, was not tested against the DNA. TRBV21-1 is assigned pseudogene status. This receptor was obtained from a man between 65 and 85 years old with active or convalescent COVID-19. Sequenced material: peripheral blood. The DNA of the CDR3 is TGTGCCAGCAGCAGGCCTAGCGGGAGGGCCCCCGGGGAGCTGTTTTTT. Translation: CASSRPSGRAPGELFF.